Listed below are T cell receptor beta chains from one sample, sequenced in a study of T-cell reconstitution after alpha-beta-depleted transplantation in children. TCRdb reprocessed the PCR reads via MiXCR and lists one record per CDR3 protein. Of roughly 300,000 distinct CDR3 sequences in the sample, around 10% were seen once. The sequencing here drew on peripheral blood, taken 180 days after TCRalphabeta/CD19-depleted stem cell transplant. Receptor source: a male patient between 2 and 15 years old who had a stem cell transplant for chronic granulomatous disease, so the T cells may come from the graft donor. The CDR3 runs from the conserved cysteine through the conserved F or W. A D gene is named only where the DNA matches it firmly. Clone size is stated in some rows and not others, as once, few, many or a class when expanded.

D gene: TRBD2
V gene: TRBV29-1
J gene: TRBJ2-3
clone size: many
CDR3 DNA: TGCAGCGTTACGCGAGGACTAGCGGGGAGCACAGATACGCAGTATTTT
CDR3 protein: CSVTRGLAGSTDTQYF

D gene: .
V gene: TRBV5-1
J gene: TRBJ2-2
clone size: many
CDR3 DNA: TGCGCCAGCAGCTTCGAGTTTAGGCCCACCGGGGAGCTGTTTTTT
CDR3 protein: CASSFEFRPTGELFF

D gene: TRBD1
V gene: TRBV9
J gene: TRBJ2-1
clone size: many
CDR3 DNA: TGTGCCAGCAGCGTTGAAGTAGGGGGCGATGAGCAGTTCTTC
CDR3 protein: CASSVEVGGDEQFF

D gene: TRBD1
V gene: TRBV28
J gene: TRBJ2-3
clone size: many
CDR3 DNA: TGTGCCATCCAAAAGGACAGGTCTAAGGATACGCAGTATTTT
CDR3 protein: CAIQKDRSKDTQYF

D gene: .
V gene: TRBV20-1
J gene: TRBJ2-3
clone size: many
CDR3 DNA: TGCAGTGCTTTGACAGGCGGGTCTAGCGGCACAGATACGCAGTATTTT
CDR3 protein: CSALTGGSSGTDTQYF

D gene: .
V gene: TRBV5-1
J gene: TRBJ2-5
clone size: many
CDR3 DNA: TGCAGCAGCAACGGGGGTGCTAAAGAGACCCAGTACTTC
CDR3 protein: CSSNGGAKETQYF

D gene: TRBD2
V gene: TRBV7-3
J gene: TRBJ2-3
clone size: many
CDR3 DNA: TGTGCCAGCAGCCGTGGGACTAGCGTAGATACGCAGTATTTT
CDR3 protein: CASSRGTSVDTQYF

D gene: TRBD2
V gene: TRBV9
J gene: TRBJ2-1
clone size: many
CDR3 DNA: TGTGCCAGCAGCGCCAGGCTCGGACTAGCCGTCAATGAGCAGTTCTTC
CDR3 protein: CASSARLGLAVNEQFF

D gene: .
V gene: TRBV30
J gene: TRBJ2-5
clone size: few
CDR3 DNA: TGTGCCTGGAATTCAATGAGCGAGACCCAGTACTTC
CDR3 protein: CAWNSMSETQYF

D gene: .
V gene: TRBV11-3
J gene: TRBJ1-1
clone size: many
CDR3 DNA: TGTGCCAGCAGCTTCAGCCACGGCACTGAAGCTTTCTTT
CDR3 protein: CASSFSHGTEAFF

D gene: TRBD2
V gene: TRBV7-2
J gene: TRBJ2-1
clone size: many
CDR3 DNA: TGTGCCAGCAGCCCTAGCGGGACGCTCTACAATGAGCAGTTCTTC
CDR3 protein: CASSPSGTLYNEQFF

D gene: .
V gene: TRBV6-2/TRBV6-3
J gene: TRBJ2-1
clone size: many
CDR3 DNA: TGTGCCAGCAGTGGTGCTGACCACAATGAGCAGTTCTTC
CDR3 protein: CASSGADHNEQFF

D gene: .
V gene: TRBV5-1
J gene: TRBJ1-1
clone size: .
CDR3 DNA: TGCGCCTGCAGCACCGGCAGGAGAATGAACACTGAAGCTTTCTTT
CDR3 protein: CACSTGRRMNTEAFF

D gene: TRBD1
V gene: TRBV5-1
J gene: TRBJ1-2
clone size: many
CDR3 DNA: TGCGCCAGCAGCACCGGGACAGGGCCTCCCGGCTACACCTTC
CDR3 protein: CASSTGTGPPGYTF

D gene: TRBD1
V gene: TRBV18
J gene: TRBJ1-6
clone size: .
CDR3 DNA: TGTGCCAGCTCACCAGATGGGACAGCTAATTCACCCCTCCACTTT
CDR3 protein: CASSPDGTANSPLHF

D gene: .
V gene: TRBV20-1
J gene: TRBJ2-7
clone size: many
CDR3 DNA: TGCAGTGTCCAAGGTACGGAGGGCGGCTACGAGCAGTACTTC
CDR3 protein: CSVQGTEGGYEQYF

D gene: .
V gene: TRBV15
J gene: TRBJ2-7
clone size: many
CDR3 DNA: TGTGCCACCAGCAGCCCGACGGAATTTACCTACGAGCAGTACTTC
CDR3 protein: CATSSPTEFTYEQYF

D gene: TRBD2
V gene: TRBV7-2
J gene: TRBJ2-1
clone size: many
CDR3 DNA: TGTGCCAGCAGTCGAAGAGCGGGGGAGCACTCCTACAATGAGCAGTTCTTC
CDR3 protein: CASSRRAGEHSYNEQFF

D gene: .
V gene: TRBV9
J gene: TRBJ1-2
clone size: many
CDR3 DNA: TGTGCCAGCAGCGTAGATCAAGATGTGGCTGGACGGTATTATGGCTACACCTTC
CDR3 protein: CASSVDQDVAGRYYGYTF

D gene: .
V gene: TRBV7-2
J gene: TRBJ1-4
clone size: many
CDR3 DNA: TGTGCCAGCAGCTTACGAATGACTGAAAAACTGTTTTTT
CDR3 protein: CASSLRMTEKLFF

D gene: .
V gene: TRBV6-1
J gene: TRBJ2-7
clone size: many
CDR3 DNA: TGTGCCAGCAGGGCGACAGACAGGAACTCCTACGAGCAGTACTTC
CDR3 protein: CASRATDRNSYEQYF

D gene: .
V gene: TRBV6-1
J gene: TRBJ1-1
clone size: many
CDR3 DNA: TGTGCCAGCAAATTAGGAGAGACTGAAGCTTTCTTT
CDR3 protein: CASKLGETEAFF

D gene: TRBD1
V gene: TRBV7-9
J gene: TRBJ2-7
clone size: many
CDR3 DNA: TGTGCCAGCAGGGAGGGACAGGGAGCGAACTACGAGCAGTACTTC
CDR3 protein: CASREGQGANYEQYF

D gene: TRBD1
V gene: TRBV18
J gene: TRBJ2-7
clone size: many
CDR3 DNA: TGTGCCAGCTCCCGGGACAGTTCCTACGAGCAGTACTTC
CDR3 protein: CASSRDSSYEQYF

D gene: .
V gene: TRBV20-1
J gene: TRBJ2-4
clone size: many
CDR3 DNA: TGCAGTGCTCCAGCGAGAGCCAAAAACATTCAGTACTTC
CDR3 protein: CSAPARAKNIQYF

D gene: .
V gene: TRBV7-9
J gene: TRBJ1-2
clone size: many
CDR3 DNA: TGTGCCAGCAGCCCGGGCTACACCTTC
CDR3 protein: CASSPGYTF

D gene: .
V gene: TRBV12-3/TRBV12-4
J gene: TRBJ1-5
clone size: many
CDR3 DNA: TGTGCCAGCTCCTCCTGGGGTGAAGAGAAGCCCCAGCATTTT
CDR3 protein: CASSSWGEEKPQHF

D gene: .
V gene: TRBV29-1
J gene: TRBJ2-3
clone size: many
CDR3 DNA: TGCAGCGTTGAAGAGGGGAGCGGTGGGGGCACAGATACGCAGTATTTT
CDR3 protein: CSVEEGSGGGTDTQYF

D gene: TRBD2
V gene: TRBV2
J gene: TRBJ2-3
clone size: many
CDR3 DNA: TGTGCCAGCAGTGAAGGAGCGGGGGGGACAGATACGCAGTATTTT
CDR3 protein: CASSEGAGGTDTQYF

D gene: .
V gene: TRBV10-3
J gene: TRBJ2-5
clone size: many
CDR3 DNA: TGTGCCATCAGTGAGACACAGGATCCTCAAGAGACCCAGTACTTC
CDR3 protein: CAISETQDPQETQYF

D gene: .
V gene: TRBV6-5
J gene: TRBJ2-1
clone size: .
CDR3 DNA: TGTGCCAGCAGCCGAGGGATGAGCTACAATGAGCAGTTCTTC
CDR3 protein: CASSRGMSYNEQFF

D gene: .
V gene: TRBV3-1
J gene: TRBJ2-2
clone size: many
CDR3 DNA: TGTGCCAGCAGCCAAGATTGGATACGGGAGACCGGGGAGCTGTTTTTT
CDR3 protein: CASSQDWIRETGELFF